Below, 23 T cell receptor beta chains from the same sample are listed, as sequenced in a study of blood T cell repertoires in COVID-19. The protocol was immunoSEQ multiplex PCR, while the TCRdb copy is restricted to in-frame clones and leaves out a portion. Of about 94,000 clones listed, approximately 80% were seen once; the top ten hold around 20%. The source material was peripheral blood. The receptor source for this set is a human donor in a cohort sampled during active COVID-19.

This rearrangement joins TRBV19 to TRBJ2-2; 7 bases are a match to TRBD2. V lost 4 bases, J lost 6 bases, and 11 bases stayed unmatched. The CDR3 totals 16 residues. The V gene's germline CDR1 is LNHDA and CDR2 SQIVND (reference sequence). CDR3 in DNA: TGTGCCAGTAGTAGCGCACGCGGGAGTCTCGCCGGGGAGCTGTTTTTT. Encoded protein: CASSSARGSLAGELFF.

The count of this clone is one. The chain links TRBV6-1 to TRBJ1-5, with 7 bases that match TRBD1. V was clipped by 0 bases and J by 0 bases; unmatched bases: 5. CDR1 is MNHNS, CDR2 SASEGT, per germline. The CDR3 runs to 17 residues. CDR3 bases: TGTGCCAGCAGTGAAGCGATAGGGACAGTTAGCAATCAGCCCCAGCATTTT. Protein: CASSEAIGTVSNQPQHF.

The chain has TRBV19 and TRBJ1-4; D not certain. Germline loops: CDR1 LNHDA, CDR2 SQIVND (reference sequence). The CDR3 spans 14 residues. Trimming removed 5 bases at V and 2 bases at J, with 9 bases between. CDR3 region: CASSRGSTNEKLFF. The CDR3 nucleotides are TGTGCCAGTAGTCGGGGTTCTACTAATGAAAAACTGTTTTTT.

This clone turned up a few times. J is TRBJ1-2 and V is TRBV30, with D perhaps TRBD1 (5 bases). There are 14 residues in the CDR3. Looked up from germline, CDR1 is GTSNPN and CDR2 is SVGIG (reference sequence). V was clipped by 2 bases and J by 6 bases, with 16 bases between them. This chain's CDR3 is CAWSRRGALNGYTF. In nucleotides, the CDR3 is TGTGCCTGGAGTAGGAGGGGCGCGCTCAATGGCTACACCTTC. The whole variable domain, remainder taken from reference TRBV30 and TRBJ1-2, is SQTIHQWPATLVQPVGSPLSLECTVEGTSNPNLYWYRQAAGRGLQLLFYSVGIGQISSEVPQNLSASRPQDRQFILSSKKLLLSDSGFYLCAWSRRGALNGYTFGSGTRLTVV.

Concerning this clone itself: Different DNA sequences within this sample yield the same CDR3. The V call is TRBV24-1, the J call TRBJ2-5; D call uncertain. V was clipped by 1 base and J by 5 bases, with 4 bases between them. In germline, CDR1 is KGHDR, CDR2 SFDVKD. The CDR3 loop spans 12 amino acids. CDR3 in DNA: TGTGCCACCAGTGATTTTCGGGAGACCCAGTACTTC. The encoded protein is CATSDFRETQYF.

This chain connects TRBV14 to TRBJ1-4, with TRBD1 matching 10 bases. This CDR3 spans 16 amino acids. V trimming: 1 base; J trimming: 8 bases; junction bases outside the gene matches: 7. The germline V gene has CDR1 SGHDN and CDR2 FVKESK. The CDR3 DNA reads as TGTGCCAGCAGCCAAGCCCCGGGACAGGGGCGGGAAAAACTGTTTTTT. Amino acids: CASSQAPGQGREKLFF. Supplemented by reference TRBV14 and TRBJ1-4, the full variable domain reads EAGVTQFPSHSVIEKGQTVTLRCDPISGHDNLYWYRRVMGKEIKFLLHFVKESKQDESGMPNNRFLAERTGGTYSTLKVQPAELEDSGVYFCASSQAPGQGREKLFFGSGTQLSVL.

In DNA form, the CDR3 reads TGTGCCAGCAGCTTAGGACTAGCGGGGGGAAACATTCAGTACTTC. This sequence encodes CASSLGLAGGNIQYF. The chain couples TRBV5-8 to TRBJ2-4; 14 nucleotides align to TRBD2. V trimming: 2 bases; J trimming: 6 bases; junction bases outside the gene matches: 1. CDR1 is SGHTS and CDR2 is YDEGEE in the germline V gene. The CDR3 contains 15 residues. Looking up the rest from reference TRBV5-8 and TRBJ2-4 gives the full variable domain: EAGVTQSPTHLIKTRGQQATLRCSPISGHTSVYWYQQALGLGLQFLLWYDEGEERNRGNFPPRFSGRQFPNYSSELNVNALELEDSALYLCASSLGLAGGNIQYFGAGTRLSVL.

J is TRBJ1-2 and V is TRBV3-1 (or the pseudogene TRBV3-2); D is ambiguous. Trimming took off 1 base at V and 0 bases at J, with 12 bases between the two ends. This CDR3 region has 16 residues. Germline V gene sequence: CDR1 LGHDT, CDR2 YNNKEL (reference sequence). CDR3 coding DNA: TGTGCCAGCAGCCAAGGGTTGCGCTTAGCTAACTATGGCTACACCTTC. Translated: CASSQGLRLANYGYTF.

This clone has more than one count but fewer than ten. The rearrangement links TRBV19 to TRBJ2-6; no firm D call. V shed 6 bases and J shed 2 bases, with 8 bases lying between them. From germline, CDR1 is LNHDA and CDR2 SQIVND (reference sequence). This CDR3 has 14 residues. The CDR3, as DNA: TGTGCCAGTAGCCGGAGAACTGGGGCCAACGTCCTGACTTTC. Its protein is CASSRRTGANVLTF.

J is TRBJ2-2 and V is TRBV14, with TRBD2 matching 10 bases. CDR1 is SGHDN, CDR2 FVKESK, per germline. This CDR3 comprises 18 residues. After removal of 0 bases from V and 6 bases from J, the junction contained 10 bases not matched to a gene. CDR3 DNA: TGTGCCAGCAGCCAAGAAGAGCTAGCGGGAGTATGGGCCGGGGAGCTGTTTTTT. It is translated as CASSQEELAGVWAGELFF. Looking up the rest from reference TRBV14 and TRBJ2-2 gives the full variable domain: EAGVTQFPSHSVIEKGQTVTLRCDPISGHDNLYWYRRVMGKEIKFLLHFVKESKQDESGMPNNRFLAERTGGTYSTLKVQPAELEDSGVYFCASSQEELAGVWAGELFFGEGSRLTVL.

This clone was seen a single time. This chain joins TRBV7-9 and TRBJ2-1, with 7 bases matching TRBD2. CDR1 SEHNR and CDR2 FQNEAQ come from the germline V gene (reference sequence). This CDR3 is 16 amino acids long. V dropped 4 bases and J dropped 8; count of bases not matched to a gene: 14. In DNA form, the CDR3 reads TGTGCCAGCAGCTCCGGCCTGGCGGGAGCTACGGATGAGCAGTTCTTC. This gives the protein CASSSGLAGATDEQFF. Complete variable domain (other parts from reference TRBV7-9 and TRBJ2-1): DTGVSQNPRHKITKRGQNVTFRCDPISEHNRLYWYRQTLGQGPEFLTYFQNEAQLEKSRLLSDRFSAERPKGSFSTLEIQRTEQGDSAMYLCASSSGLAGATDEQFFGPGTRLTVL.

This chain uses TRBV7-6 with TRBJ2-2, with TRBD2 matching over 13 bases. Germline CDR1 and CDR2: SGHVS and FNYEAQ. The CDR3 runs 16 residues. J was trimmed by 4 bases and V by 6 bases; bases with no gene match: 5. CDR3: CASSRTSGSVTGELFF. CDR3 nucleotides: TGTGCCAGCAGTAGGACTAGCGGGAGTGTCACCGGGGAGCTGTTTTTT. The full variable domain, with the rest looked up from reference TRBV7-6 and TRBJ2-2, is GAGVSQSPRYKVTKRGQDVALRCDPISGHVSLYWYRQALGQGPEFLTYFNYEAQQDKSGLPNDRFSAERPEGSISTLTIQRTEQRDSAMYRCASSRTSGSVTGELFFGEGSRLTVL.

The V gene is TRBV11-3, the J gene TRBJ1-1; TRBD1 matches 8 bases. The V segment lost 6 bases and the J segment 1 base; nucleotides outside the gene matches: 4. CDR3 length equals 14 residues. In germline, CDR1 is SGHNT, CDR2 YENEEA. The CDR3 region has the DNA TGTGCCAGCAGTCGACAGGGGCCGAACACTGAAGCTTTCTTT. Translating it yields CASSRQGPNTEAFF.

The rearrangement uses TRBV28 and TRBJ2-7, with D possibly TRBD2 on 6 matching bases. Trimming pared 4 bases from V and 3 bases from J, leaving 19 bases between. CDR1 MDHEN and CDR2 SYDVKM come from the germline V gene. The CDR3 sequence is 16 residues long. In nucleotides, the CDR3 is TGTGCCAGCAGTTCGCGGGACCTGTCCCGGTACTACGAGCAGTACTTC. It codes for CASSSRDLSRYYEQYF.

The chain uses TRBV12-5 and TRBJ1-3; possible D gene TRBD1, 5 bases. Germline values: CDR1 LGHNT, CDR2 FRNRAP. This CDR3 has 15 residues. The V gene lost 6 bases and the J gene lost 0 bases, with 12 bases spanning the gap. The DNA for the CDR3 is TGTGCTAGTGGCCCGGGGGATTTCTCTGGAAACACCATATATTTT. It is translated as CASGPGDFSGNTIYF.

This clone has a handful of counts. The chain recombines TRBV2 with TRBJ2-7; the D gene is possibly TRBD1 (6 bases). This CDR3 region has 14 residues. The V gene's germline CDR1 is SNHLY and CDR2 FYNNEI. The germline V and J ends were trimmed by 7 bases and 5 bases, with 18 bases remaining between them. CDR3 loop: CASTGGSYSNEQYF. CDR3 DNA sequence: TGTGCCAGCACTGGGGGCAGTTATAGCAACGAGCAGTACTTC.

V usage is TRBV19 and J usage is TRBJ2-7; a weak D match, TRBD2 (6 bases). The V gene lost 1 base and the J gene lost 4 bases, with 14 bases spanning the gap. Germline V lookup: CDR1 LNHDA, CDR2 SQIVND (reference sequence). The CDR3 has 15 amino acids. The CDR3 is CASSIGRGGRYEQYF. DNA for the CDR3: TGTGCCAGTAGTATAGGAAGAGGAGGGAGGTACGAGCAGTACTTC.

The gene calls are TRBV7-8 and TRBJ2-1; D is unclear. Germline values: CDR1 SGHVS, CDR2 FQNEAQ. V dropped 1 base and J dropped 12 bases, with 25 bases sitting between them. The CDR3 is made up of 17 amino acids. DNA of the CDR3: TGTGCCAGCAGCTTAGTTGGCGCAGCGCACGATACTCTTGCGCAGTTCTTC. Translating it yields CASSLVGAAHDTLAQFF.

In nucleotides, the CDR3 is TGTGCCACCTTGGGACAGGGAAGTGGGGAGACCCAGTACTTC. Its protein is CATLGQGSGETQYF. The chain couples TRBV5-5 to TRBJ2-5; 9 bases align to TRBD1. This CDR3 region has 14 residues. Germline CDR1 and CDR2: SGHKS and YYEKEE (reference sequence). V shed 9 bases and J 5 bases; nucleotides not matched to a gene: 11.

V is TRBV28 and J is TRBJ1-1; D is possibly TRBD1 (6 bases). The CDR3 length is 13 residues. With 6 bases removed from V and 5 bases from J, the gap between germline ends came to 13 bases. Germline V gene data show CDR1 as MDHEN and CDR2 as SYDVKM. The CDR3 DNA is TGTGCCAGCAGACAGGGCGGCCGGACTGAAGCTTTCTTT. This encodes CASRQGGRTEAFF.

The J gene is TRBJ1-1, the V gene TRBV5-4, with 9 positions matching TRBD1. V shed 2 bases and J 0 bases; nucleotides not matched to a gene: 5. The length of the CDR3 is 16 residues. The germline V gene encodes CDR1 SGHNT and CDR2 YYREEE (reference sequence). This chain's CDR3 is CASSLGQGSMNTEAFF. The CDR3, as DNA: TGTGCCAGCAGCTTAGGACAGGGGAGTATGAACACTGAAGCTTTCTTT.

This chain links TRBV5-4 with TRBJ2-7; possibly TRBD2 for D (5 bases). The CDR3 consists of 14 residues. Per the germline V gene, CDR1 is SGHNT and CDR2 is YYREEE (reference sequence). The V gene lost 1 base and the J gene lost 3 bases, with 11 bases spanning the gap. In DNA form, the CDR3 reads TGTGCCAGCAGCTTGTCGCCCGGGGTCTACGAGCAGTACTTC. It encodes CASSLSPGVYEQYF.

This sequence joins TRBV7-2 and TRBJ1-6; D possibly corresponds to TRBD1 (6 bases). The CDR3 spans 12 residues. Germline V gene data show CDR1 as SGHTA and CDR2 as FQGNSA. The germline V and J ends were trimmed by 6 bases and 15 bases, with 15 bases remaining between them. CDR3 DNA: TGTGCCAGCAGTTACCAAAACAGGGTCCTCCACTTT. It translates to CASSYQNRVLHF.